This TCR beta chain was retrieved from a study of shared clonotypes between healthy human individuals. This CDR3 region has 14 residues. In germline, CDR1 is SEHNR, CDR2 FQNEAQ (reference sequence). Unmatched junction bases numbered 8, after V lost 4 bases and J lost 6 bases. Profiling relied on immunoSEQ multiplex PCR, and the TCRdb table lists in-frame clones only, not all of them. The sample holds millions of clones, over 85% seen once. The V gene is TRBV7-9, the J gene TRBJ2-7, with 8 nucleotides matching TRBD1. What was sequenced was naive CD4+ T cells sorted from blood. Regarding subset: CD45RA+ positively selected. The receptor's source is a man younger than 35 in good health. CDR3 amino acids: CASSSDRGEGEQYF. CDR3 sequence (DNA): TGTGCCAGCAGCTCCGACAGGGGTGAGGGCGAGCAGTACTTC.